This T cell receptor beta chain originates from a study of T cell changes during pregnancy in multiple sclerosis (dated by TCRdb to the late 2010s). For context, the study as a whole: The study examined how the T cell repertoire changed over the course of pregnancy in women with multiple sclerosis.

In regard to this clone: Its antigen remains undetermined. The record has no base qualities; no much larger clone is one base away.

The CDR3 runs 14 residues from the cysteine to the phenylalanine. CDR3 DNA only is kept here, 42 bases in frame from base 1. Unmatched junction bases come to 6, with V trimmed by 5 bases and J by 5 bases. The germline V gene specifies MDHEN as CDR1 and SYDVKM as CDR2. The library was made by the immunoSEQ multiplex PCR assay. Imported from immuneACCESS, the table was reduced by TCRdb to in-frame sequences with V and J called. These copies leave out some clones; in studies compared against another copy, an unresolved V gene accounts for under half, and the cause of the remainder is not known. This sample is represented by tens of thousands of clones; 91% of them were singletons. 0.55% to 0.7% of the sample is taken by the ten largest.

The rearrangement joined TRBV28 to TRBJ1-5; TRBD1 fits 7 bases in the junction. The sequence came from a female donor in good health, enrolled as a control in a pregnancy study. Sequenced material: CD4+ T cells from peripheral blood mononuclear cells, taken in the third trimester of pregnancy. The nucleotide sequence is TGTGCCAGCAGTCCTCGACAGGGCCATCAGCCCCAGCATTTT. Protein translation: CASSPRQGHQPQHF.